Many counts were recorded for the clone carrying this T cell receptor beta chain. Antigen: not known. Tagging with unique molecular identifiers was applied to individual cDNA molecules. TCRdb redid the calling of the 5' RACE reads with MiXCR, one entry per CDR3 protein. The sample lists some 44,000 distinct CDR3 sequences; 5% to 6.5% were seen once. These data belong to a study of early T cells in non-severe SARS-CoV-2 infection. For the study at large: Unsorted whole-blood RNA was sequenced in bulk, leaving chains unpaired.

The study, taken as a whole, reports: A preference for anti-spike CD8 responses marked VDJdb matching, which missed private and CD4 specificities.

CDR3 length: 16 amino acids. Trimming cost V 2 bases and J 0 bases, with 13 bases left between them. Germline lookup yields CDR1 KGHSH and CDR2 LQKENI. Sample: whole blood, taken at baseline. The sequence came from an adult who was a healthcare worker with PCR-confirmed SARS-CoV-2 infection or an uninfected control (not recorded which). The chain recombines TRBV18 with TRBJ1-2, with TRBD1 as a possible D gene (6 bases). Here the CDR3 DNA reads TGTGCCAGCTCACCATTAAAGGACAGCACTAACTATGGCTACACCTTC. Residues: CASSPLKDSTNYGYTF.